The 31 T cell receptor beta chains listed next were all sequenced from one sample in a study of blood T cell repertoires in COVID-19. The data were produced by immunoSEQ multiplex PCR, yet TCRdb's version contains in-frame clones alone and is incomplete. The sample lists 400,000 to 500,000 clones; about 88% were seen once. The sequenced material came from PBMCs or T cells enriched from blood (not recorded which). The receptors derive from a woman younger than 30 who had been exposed to COVID-19.

The J gene is TRBJ1-1, the V gene TRBV15; D not certain. Trimming took 0 bases from V and 8 from J, leaving 13 bases between them. The germline CDR1 and CDR2 sequences are LNHNV and YYDKDF (reference sequence). The CDR3 has 14 residues. CDR3 DNA: TGTGCCACCAGCAGAGATATTGGACTAGCGGAAGCTTTCTTT. The encoded protein is CATSRDIGLAEAFF.

This chain uses TRBV28 with TRBJ2-5, with TRBD2 identical over 8 bases. This CDR3 contains 15 residues. The J segment lost 4 bases and the V segment lost 5 bases, leaving 9 bases of the junction unmatched. The V gene's germline CDR1 is MDHEN and CDR2 SYDVKM. CDR3 nucleotides: TGTGCCAGCAGTGGTAGCGGGGTCGCCTCAGAGACCCAGTACTTC. Its translation: CASSGSGVASETQYF.

This sequence joins TRBV3-1 (or the pseudogene TRBV3-2) and TRBJ2-2; 9 bases are a match to TRBD1. Germline V lookup: CDR1 LGHDT, CDR2 YNNKEL (reference sequence). With 1 base clipped from V and 6 bases from J, the junction kept 6 bases outside the gene matches. The CDR3 sequence is 16 residues long. The DNA for the CDR3 is TGTGCCAGCAGCCAAGGGGGGACAGGGATCGCCGGGGAGCTGTTTTTT. Its translation is CASSQGGTGIAGELFF.

This chain uses TRBV7-3 with TRBJ2-4; TRBD2 matches 10 bases. CDR1 and CDR2 from the germline V gene are SGHTA and FQGTGA. This CDR3 has 14 residues. The V gene end was trimmed by 4 bases and the J gene end by 7 bases; junction bases not matched to a gene: 4. The DNA for the CDR3 is TGTGCCAGCAGCTCTAAGCGGGAGGGGAACATTCAGTACTTC. As protein: CASSSKREGNIQYF.

The rearrangement uses TRBV14 and TRBJ1-2; D call uncertain. CDR1 and CDR2 from the germline V gene are SGHDN and FVKESK. The CDR3 runs to 17 residues. V lost 0 bases and J 6 bases, leaving 20 bases between the germline ends. The CDR3 sequence: CASSQEYGVVRADGYTF. The CDR3 DNA sequence: TGTGCCAGCAGCCAAGAATACGGGGTGGTGAGGGCAGATGGCTACACCTTC.

The J gene is TRBJ2-5, the V gene TRBV14; D not certain. The CDR3 spans 12 residues. Germline V gene sequence: CDR1 SGHDN, CDR2 FVKESK. Between the trimmed V and J ends, which lost 0 bases and 6 bases, there was a span of 5 bases. This CDR3 reads CASSQDQKTQYF. In DNA, the CDR3 is TGTGCCAGCAGCCAAGATCAAAAGACCCAGTACTTC.

The chain uses TRBV4-1 and TRBJ1-4; a possible D gene is TRBD1 (6 bases). CDR1 and CDR2 from the germline V gene are MGHRA and YSYEKL. V was cut by 1 base and J by 7 bases, with 16 bases left in between. This CDR3 is built from 16 residues. CDR3 DNA sequence: TGCGCCAGCAGCCAAGTCAATCCAGGGGAGGGTGAAAAACTGTTTTTT. Its translation: CASSQVNPGEGEKLFF.

V usage is TRBV6-5 and J usage is TRBJ2-1; TRBD1 agrees at 10 bases. The CDR3 has 15 residues. J lost 7 bases, V lost 4 bases, and 7 bases had no gene match. The germline V gene has CDR1 MNHEY and CDR2 SVGAGI. The CDR3 coding sequence is TGTGCCAGCAGTTCCGGACAGGGGGGACGAAATGAGCAGTTCTTC. The encoded protein is CASSSGQGGRNEQFF.

The chain recombines TRBV2 with TRBJ1-2, with TRBD1 identical over 7 bases. Germline V gives CDR1 SNHLY, CDR2 FYNNEI. The V and J ends lost 0 bases and 8 bases, in that order; junction bases with no gene match: 3. The CDR3 extends over 13 amino acids. CDR3 protein: CASSEARQGGYTF. For the CDR3, the DNA is TGTGCCAGCAGTGAAGCAAGACAGGGCGGCTACACCTTC.

This clone was detected only once. This chain uses TRBV6-2 or TRBV6-3 with TRBJ1-1; possible D gene TRBD1, 6 bases. This CDR3 comprises 15 residues. Trimming pared 5 bases from V and 11 bases from J, leaving 24 bases between. Germline V gives CDR1 MNHEY, CDR2 SVGEGT. The CDR3 loop is CASSKNRVAGSGAFF. CDR3 nucleotides: TGTGCCAGCAGTAAGAACAGGGTCGCTGGATCGGGGGCTTTCTTT.

This chain joins TRBV7-2 and TRBJ1-1; no clear D gene. CDR3 size: 14 residues. Germline values: CDR1 SGHTA, CDR2 FQGNSA. V lost 1 base, J lost 1 base, and 7 bases lay in between. CDR3 sequence reads: CASSLGTENTEAFF. CDR3 bases: TGTGCCAGCAGCTTAGGTACTGAGAACACTGAAGCTTTCTTT.

The rearrangement uses TRBV4-1 and TRBJ2-1, with 10 bases lining up with TRBD2. V lost 5 bases, J lost 4 bases, and 14 bases stayed unmatched. Germline V CDR1 and CDR2: MGHRA, YSYEKL. The CDR3 is 18 amino acids. In nucleotides, the CDR3 is TGCGCCAGCAGCGTCGGCCTACAGCGGGAGGGCTTTTACAATGAGCAGTTCTTC. This codes for CASSVGLQREGFYNEQFF.

The genes are TRBV3-1 (or the pseudogene TRBV3-2) and TRBJ1-4, with 11 bases lining up with TRBD1. The V and J ends lost 3 bases and 11 bases, in that order; junction bases with no gene match: 8. The CDR3 is 15 residues long. Looked up from germline, CDR1 is LGHDT and CDR2 is YNNKEL (reference sequence). In nucleotides, the CDR3 is TGTGCCAGCAGCCAGGACGGGACAGGGGGGAGGAAACTGTTTTTT. As protein: CASSQDGTGGRKLFF.

The V and J genes are TRBV2 and TRBJ2-7; possible D gene TRBD2, 5 bases. Germline V gene sequence: CDR1 SNHLY, CDR2 FYNNEI. The CDR3 length is 14 residues. CDR3 bases: TGTGCAGCCCGCCCGGGGTCTTCCTCCTACGAGCAGTACTTC. This encodes CAARPGSSSYEQYF. Using reference TRBV2 and TRBJ2-7 for the parts outside the CDR3, the full variable domain is EPEVTQTPSHQVTQMGQEVILRCVPISNHLYFYWYRQILGQKVEFLVSFYNNEISEKSEIFDDQFSVERPDGSNFTLKIRSTKLEDSAMYFCAARPGSSSYEQYFGPGTRLTVT.

V gene TRBV7-3 combines with J gene TRBJ2-2; TRBD1 matches 9 bases. The CDR3 has 15 amino acids. Germline CDR1 and CDR2: SGHTA and FQGTGA. Trimming took 5 bases from V and 5 from J; bases not matched to a gene: 6. The CDR3 sequence is CASSPGTGSTGELFF. The CDR3 DNA reads TGTGCCAGCAGCCCCGGGACAGGGTCTACCGGGGAGCTGTTTTTT.

This rearrangement joins TRBV19 to TRBJ1-5; tentatively, D is TRBD1 (5 bases). The germline CDR1 and CDR2 sequences are LNHDA and SQIVND (reference sequence). The ends were cut back, 7 bases at V and 6 bases at J, with 13 bases in the middle. This CDR3 is built from 13 residues. The CDR3: CASIGGFGQPQHF. The CDR3 region has the DNA TGTGCCAGTATTGGGGGGTTCGGTCAGCCCCAGCATTTT.

The chain employs TRBV7-9 and TRBJ2-1; TRBD2 matches 13 bases. After removal of 5 bases from V and 6 bases from J, the junction contained 7 bases not matched to a gene. The CDR3 extends over 16 amino acids. Germline-derived CDR1 and CDR2 are SEHNR and FQNEAQ (reference sequence). The chain's CDR3 is CASSATSGRGFNEQFF. The CDR3 DNA follows: TGTGCCAGCAGCGCAACTAGCGGGAGGGGGTTCAATGAGCAGTTCTTC.

The CDR3 reads CASTHPSRDTEAFF. DNA of the CDR3: TGTGCCAGCACCCATCCCAGCAGGGACACTGAAGCTTTCTTT. J is TRBJ1-1 and V is TRBV6-5; weak D call: TRBD1 (5 bases). Trimming removed 7 bases from V and 3 bases from J, with 15 bases in between. Germline V CDR1 and CDR2: MNHEY, SVGAGI. This CDR3 has 14 residues.

V is TRBV7-6 and J is TRBJ2-5; a weak D match, TRBD1 (7 bases). Germline V lookup: CDR1 SGHVS, CDR2 FNYEAQ. The CDR3 has 14 amino acids. V dropped 5 bases and J dropped 5 bases, with 15 bases sitting between them. In DNA, the CDR3 is TGTGCCAGCAGCGGAGGGGGCAGTGTCGAGACCCAGTACTTC. Amino acid sequence: CASSGGGSVETQYF. The full variable domain, in which reference TRBV7-6 and TRBJ2-5 provide the parts outside the CDR3, is GAGVSQSPRYKVTKRGQDVALRCDPISGHVSLYWYRQALGQGPEFLTYFNYEAQQDKSGLPNDRFSAERPEGSISTLTIQRTEQRDSAMYRCASSGGGSVETQYFGPGTRLLVL.

In this sample, this clone turned up once. V gene TRBV6-1 combines with J gene TRBJ1-1, with D unresolved. There are 14 residues in the CDR3. The V end was cut by 1 base, the J end by 5 bases, with 11 bases between. Germline V lookup: CDR1 MNHNS, CDR2 SASEGT. The CDR3 loop reads CASSEGTTLTEAFF. For the CDR3, the DNA is TGTGCCAGCAGTGAAGGGACTACCCTAACTGAAGCTTTCTTT.

The genes are TRBV19 and TRBJ2-4; TRBD2 agrees at 7 bases. The J segment lost 5 bases and the V segment lost 8 bases, leaving 9 bases of the junction unmatched. The CDR3 spans 14 residues. Germline V gene lookup returns CDR1 LNHDA and CDR2 SQIVND (reference sequence). CDR3 sequence reads: CASQRGTTENIQYF. CDR3 sequence (DNA): TGTGCCAGTCAACGGGGGACTACCGAAAACATTCAGTACTTC.

This clone showed up just once. The chain recombines TRBV5-1 with TRBJ1-1; 7 nucleotides line up with TRBD1. The CDR3 length is 14 residues. Per germline, CDR1 SGHRS and CDR2 YFSETQ. V lost 4 bases to trimming and J lost 1 base; unmatched junction nucleotides: 4. CDR3 DNA: TGCGCCAGCAGCGGACAGGCGTCGAACACTGAAGCTTTCTTT. Its protein is CASSGQASNTEAFF.

V and J are TRBV10-3 and TRBJ1-1; 8 nucleotides line up with TRBD1. The V and J ends lost 6 bases and 6 bases, in that order; junction bases with no gene match: 15. The CDR3 covers 16 residues. Germline lookup yields CDR1 ENHRY and CDR2 SYGVKD. The CDR3 DNA reads as TGTGCCATCAGCCCCGAACCGGGACCCAGGGGGCCTGAAGCTTTCTTT. Protein product: CAISPEPGPRGPEAFF.

This chain uses TRBV6-5 with TRBJ2-1; 7 bases line up with TRBD2. V gave up 0 bases and J gave up 7 bases; unmatched junction bases: 9. This CDR3 spans 16 amino acids. Germline V gene sequence: CDR1 MNHEY, CDR2 SVGAGI. The CDR3: CASSYSMGEGLNEQFF. The CDR3 DNA reads TGTGCCAGCAGTTACTCGATGGGGGAGGGCCTAAATGAGCAGTTCTTC.

The chain joins TRBV2 to TRBJ1-1, with 10 positions matching TRBD1. The CDR3 has 15 amino acids. J gave up 2 bases and V 7 bases, and 7 bases lay outside the gene matches. Looked up from germline, CDR1 is SNHLY and CDR2 is FYNNEI. This chain's CDR3 is CASIDRGPRNTEAFF. For the CDR3, the DNA is TGTGCCAGCATTGACAGGGGGCCGCGAAACACTGAAGCTTTCTTT.

The genes are TRBV6-1 and TRBJ1-2, with a weak D call TRBD1 (5 bases). The germline V gene has CDR1 MNHNS and CDR2 SASEGT. Trimming removed 1 base from V and 8 bases from J, with 17 bases in between. The CDR3 sequence is 15 residues long. The DNA for the CDR3 is TGTGCCAGCAGTGAAGAGAGCAGTCCAAGGGGAGGCTACACCTTC. Amino acid sequence: CASSEESSPRGGYTF.

The V gene is TRBV4-2, the J gene TRBJ2-1, with TRBD2 matching 9 bases. The germline V gene encodes CDR1 LGHNA and CDR2 YNFKEQ. The length of the CDR3 is 15 residues. The trim removed 6 bases at V and 0 bases at J, leaving 3 bases unmatched. DNA of the CDR3: TGTGCCAGCAGTTTTAGCGGGAGCTCCTACAATGAGCAGTTCTTC. Translating it yields CASSFSGSSYNEQFF.

The rearrangement joins TRBV4-1 to TRBJ2-2; possibly TRBD2 for D (5 bases). CDR1 and CDR2 (germline): MGHRA, YSYEKL. The CDR3 length is 17 residues. Trimming cost V 0 bases and J 6 bases, with 17 bases left between them. CDR3 in amino acids: CASSQDLRGSVAGELFF. The CDR3 DNA sequence: TGCGCCAGCAGCCAAGATCTCCGAGGGAGTGTGGCCGGGGAGCTGTTTTTT.

This clone came up once. This chain connects TRBV12-3 or TRBV12-4 to TRBJ1-1, with a possible D match to TRBD1 (6 bases). The V gene lost 6 bases and the J gene lost 4 bases, with 12 bases spanning the gap. The CDR3 runs 13 residues. CDR3 in DNA: TGTGCCAGCAGGGGACATCCAAGCACTGAAGCTTTCTTT. Amino acids: CASRGHPSTEAFF.

J is TRBJ1-1 and V is TRBV28; possibly TRBD1 for D (5 bases). Per germline, CDR1 MDHEN and CDR2 SYDVKM. Trimming shortened V by 8 bases and J by 6 bases, and 16 bases separated the two germline ends. This CDR3 has 13 residues. CDR3 bases: TGTGCCAGCCGGGTGGGGGGAAAGCCTGAAGCTTTCTTT. As protein: CASRVGGKPEAFF.

The CDR3 region has the DNA TGTGCCAGCAGCTTCTGGCTAGCGGGGTACAATGAGCAGTTCTTC. Translating it yields CASSFWLAGYNEQFF. V gene TRBV7-2 combines with J gene TRBJ2-1, with 9 bases identical to TRBD2. CDR1 is SGHTA, CDR2 FQGNSA, per germline. CDR3 size: 15 residues. The junction had 4 bases not matched to a gene; V was cut back by 3 bases and J by 4 bases.